Below are 18 T cell receptor beta chains sequenced from a single sample in a study of T cell changes during pregnancy in multiple sclerosis (dated by TCRdb to the late 2010s). The library was prepared using the immunoSEQ multiplex PCR assay. Imported from immuneACCESS, the table was reduced by TCRdb to in-frame sequences with V and J called. These copies leave out some clones; in studies compared against another copy, an unresolved V gene accounts for under half, and the cause of the remainder is not known. The table for this sample lists approximately 37,000 clones; roughly 92% of them were counted only once. The top ten clones comprise approximately 0.8% of the sample. Source: CD4+ T cells from peripheral blood mononuclear cells, taken before pregnancy. The origin of the receptors is a female donor with multiple sclerosis, enrolled in a pregnancy study.

The chain couples TRBV5-5 to TRBJ2-7; a weak D match, TRBD2 (5 bases). The CDR3 spans 13 residues. The germline V and J ends were trimmed by 1 base and 5 bases, with 10 bases remaining between them. The germline V gene has CDR1 SGHKS and CDR2 YYEKEE (reference sequence). The CDR3 protein is CASSLTGGHEQYF. CDR3 sequence (DNA): TGTGCCAGCAGCTTGACCGGAGGCCACGAGCAGTACTTC.

This chain joins TRBV11-2 and TRBJ1-1, with D tentatively TRBD1 (6 bases). Germline values: CDR1 SGHAT, CDR2 FQNNGV. Trimming stripped 6 bases from V and 2 bases from J, with 13 bases between. The CDR3 length is 14 residues. CDR3 protein: CASSPTGTNTEAFF. The CDR3 DNA is TGTGCCAGCAGTCCCACCGGGACAAACACTGAAGCTTTCTTT.

The chain employs TRBV7-9 and TRBJ2-1, with 8 bases lining up with TRBD2. This CDR3 region has 16 residues. The junction had 10 bases not matched to a gene; V was cut back by 6 bases and J by 3 bases. Germline CDR1 reads SEHNR; CDR2 reads FQNEAQ (reference sequence). CDR3 in amino acids: CASSNPLAGLYNEQFF. Here the CDR3 DNA reads TGTGCCAGCAGTAATCCCTTAGCGGGACTCTACAATGAGCAGTTCTTC.

This chain joins TRBV2 and TRBJ2-1; no clear D. Trimming cost V 7 bases and J 10 bases, with 17 bases left between them. The germline V gene encodes CDR1 SNHLY and CDR2 FYNNEI. The CDR3 spans 13 residues. CDR3 in DNA: TGTGCCAGCAAGGAGAAGCCGGTCCGCGAGCAGTTCTTC. Translating it yields CASKEKPVREQFF.

This sequence joins TRBV10-3 and TRBJ2-1; 14 bases line up with TRBD2. The CDR3 has 14 residues. Germline CDR1 is ENHRY and CDR2 is SYGVKD. With 10 bases clipped from V and 9 bases from J, the junction kept 8 bases outside the gene matches. As DNA, the CDR3 is TGTGCCACAGGACTAGCGGGAGGAAACAGTGAGCAGTTCTTC. Its protein product is CATGLAGGNSEQFF.

Only one count was recorded for this clone. This chain joins TRBV9 and TRBJ1-6, with TRBD1 as a possible D gene (5 bases). Germline values: CDR1 SGDLS, CDR2 YYNGEE. This CDR3 spans 13 amino acids. The V gene lost 4 bases and the J gene lost 7 bases, with 9 bases spanning the gap. CDR3 nucleotides: TGTGCCAGCAGCCCAAGACAGAATTCACCCCTCCACTTT. Translation gives CASSPRQNSPLHF.

This chain uses TRBV7-9 with TRBJ2-6; weak D call: TRBD1 (6 bases). This CDR3 region has 16 residues. Trimming took off 9 bases at V and 0 bases at J, with 15 bases between the two ends. The germline V gene encodes CDR1 SEHNR and CDR2 FQNEAQ (reference sequence). CDR3 region: CARGDNPNSGANVLTF. CDR3 DNA sequence: TGTGCCAGAGGGGACAACCCGAACTCTGGGGCCAACGTCCTGACTTTC.

The V and J genes are TRBV27 and TRBJ1-2; the D gene is possibly TRBD1 (6 bases). The V gene lost 3 bases and the J gene lost 7 bases, with 12 bases spanning the gap. This CDR3 has 13 residues. The germline V gene has CDR1 MNHEY and CDR2 SMNVEV (reference sequence). The CDR3 region has the DNA TGTGCCAGCAGTTTCCGGGGGGCAGGTGGCTACACCTTC. Protein product: CASSFRGAGGYTF.

The DNA of the CDR3 is TGTGCCAGCAGCACAAAACTAGGGACTAGAGACAATGAGCAGTTCTTC. Its translation is CASSTKLGTRDNEQFF. The V call is TRBV9, the J call TRBJ2-1; 8 nucleotides match TRBD2. Losses at the gene ends were 4 bases for V and 5 bases for J; bases not matched to a gene: 11. Germline V gene lookup returns CDR1 SGDLS and CDR2 YYNGEE. The CDR3 sequence is 16 residues long. Using reference TRBV9 and TRBJ2-1 for the parts outside the CDR3, the full variable domain is DSGVTQTPKHLITATGQRVTLRCSPRSGDLSVYWYQQSLDQGLQFLIQYYNGEERAKGNILERFSAQQFPDLHSELNLSSLELGDSALYFCASSTKLGTRDNEQFFGPGTRLTVL.

The chain uses TRBV4-1 and TRBJ2-5, with 7 positions matching TRBD2. The V gene's germline CDR1 is MGHRA and CDR2 YSYEKL. V lost 4 bases and J lost 2; bases outside the gene matches: 7. This CDR3 is built from 15 residues. The CDR3, as DNA: TGCGCCAGCAGCCGCTCGCCTAGCGGTCAAGAGACCCAGTACTTC. Translation gives CASSRSPSGQETQYF.

The CDR3 DNA reads as TGTGCCAGCAGCCTCCCGAGGGCGGCCGGCGCCTATGGCTACACCTTC. Protein: CASSLPRAAGAYGYTF. V gene TRBV2 combines with J gene TRBJ1-2; D unclear. V gave up 6 bases and J gave up 4 bases, with 21 bases separating them. Germline CDR1 reads SNHLY; CDR2 reads FYNNEI. The CDR3 is made up of 16 amino acids.

The chain has TRBV6-1 and TRBJ1-1, with D possibly being TRBD1 (6 bases). The ends were cut back, 2 bases at V and 3 bases at J, with 22 bases in the middle. Germline V gives CDR1 MNHNS, CDR2 SASEGT. The CDR3 covers 18 residues. The CDR3 DNA sequence: TGTGCCAGCAGTGAAAGCTGGGGGGGCCAAGGATGGGACACTGAAGCTTTCTTT. It is translated as CASSESWGGQGWDTEAFF.

The chain uses TRBV19 and TRBJ1-3; D possibly corresponds to TRBD1 (6 bases). The CDR3 is made up of 16 amino acids. Per the germline V gene, CDR1 is LNHDA and CDR2 is SQIVND (reference sequence). V was clipped by 5 bases and J by 1 base, with 15 bases between them. CDR3 in DNA: TGTGCCAGTAGTGCTGACAGGCCGGGGTCTGGAAACACCATATATTTT. Protein product: CASSADRPGSGNTIYF.

This clone was counted only a few times. The chain is built from TRBV6-6 and TRBJ2-7, with 9 bases identical to TRBD1. CDR3 length: 15 amino acids. The J segment lost 2 bases and the V segment lost 6 bases, leaving 8 bases of the junction unmatched. CDR1 MNHNY and CDR2 SVGAGI come from the germline V gene (reference sequence). The CDR3 DNA reads TGTGCCAGCAGCCAGTCCGGGACAGGGCCCTACGAGCAGTACTTC. This gives the protein CASSQSGTGPYEQYF.

The chain links TRBV12-5 to TRBJ2-2; 16 bases line up with TRBD2. Looked up from germline, CDR1 is LGHNT and CDR2 is FRNRAP. The CDR3 sequence is 20 residues long. The CDR3 spells CASSPGLAGGPLGNTGELFF. In nucleotides, the CDR3 is TGTGCAAGCTCCCCGGGACTAGCGGGAGGGCCGCTGGGGAACACCGGGGAGCTGTTTTTT. The variable domain in full, with the rest retrieved from reference TRBV12-5 and TRBJ2-2, is DARVTQTPRHKVTEMGQEVTMRCQPILGHNTVFWYRQTMMQGLELLAYFRNRAPLDDSGMPKDRFSAEMPDATLATLKIQPSEPRDSAVYFCASSPGLAGGPLGNTGELFFGEGSRLTVL.

This chain uses TRBV10-3 with TRBJ2-7; 8 nucleotides match TRBD1. The CDR3 length is 16 residues. J gave up 4 bases and V 0 bases, and 8 bases lay outside the gene matches. Germline-derived CDR1 and CDR2 are ENHRY and SYGVKD. CDR3 in DNA: TGTGCCATCAGTGAGTCCAGGGGGCAATTGGGATACGAGCAGTACTTC. It translates to CAISESRGQLGYEQYF.

J is TRBJ2-2 and V is TRBV18; 8 nucleotides agree with TRBD2. V shed 2 bases and J 8 bases; nucleotides not matched to a gene: 13. The CDR3 length is 17 residues. Germline loops: CDR1 KGHSH, CDR2 LQKENI. The CDR3 protein is CASSPETWSGRAGELFF. DNA for the CDR3: TGTGCCAGCTCACCAGAGACTTGGAGCGGGAGAGCTGGGGAGCTGTTTTTT.

This clone occurred once. The gene calls are TRBV28 and TRBJ2-7; possibly TRBD2 for D (6 bases). V lost 5 bases and J 5 bases, leaving 22 bases between the germline ends. The CDR3 length is 16 residues. In germline, CDR1 is MDHEN, CDR2 SYDVKM. The CDR3 here is CASSTHGGRAVDEQYF. The DNA of the CDR3 is TGTGCCAGCAGTACTCACGGGGGTAGGGCCGTCGACGAGCAGTACTTC.